The 2 T cell receptor beta chains reported below all come from one sample, sequenced in a study of a mutant IDH1 vaccine in newly diagnosed glioma. Which antigens these TCRs recognize remains unknown. Clones were sequenced by immunoSEQ multiplex PCR, and TCRdb holds only the in-frame ones, with some missing. Among approximately 61,000 clones listed, 80% were seen once. Stated time point: week 11, during vaccination. In every dose of vaccine, 300 ug of mutant IDH1 20-mer peptide was given alongside topical imiquimod. The sequenced sample was PBMCs, obtained from a glioma patient whose treatment included an IDH1 peptide vaccine. These TCRs come from a man aged 45-60 years with glioma.

V usage is TRBV14 and J usage is TRBJ1-3; D unclear. Trimming stripped 2 bases from V and 5 bases from J, with 4 bases between. Germline CDR1 reads SGHDN; CDR2 reads FVKESK. The CDR3 loop spans 12 amino acids. DNA of the CDR3: TGTGCCAGCAGCCAAAGTAGAAACACCATATATTTT. The encoded protein is CASSQSRNTIYF.

V is TRBV25-1 and J is TRBJ2-1, with 11 positions matching TRBD2. V trimming: 2 bases; J trimming: 8 bases; junction bases outside the gene matches: 5. The CDR3 has 15 amino acids. Looked up from germline, CDR1 is MGHDK and CDR2 is SYGVNS. The CDR3 region has the DNA TGTGCCAGCAGTGAACTAGCGGGAGGTATAGATGAGCAGTTCTTC. Protein product: CASSELAGGIDEQFF.